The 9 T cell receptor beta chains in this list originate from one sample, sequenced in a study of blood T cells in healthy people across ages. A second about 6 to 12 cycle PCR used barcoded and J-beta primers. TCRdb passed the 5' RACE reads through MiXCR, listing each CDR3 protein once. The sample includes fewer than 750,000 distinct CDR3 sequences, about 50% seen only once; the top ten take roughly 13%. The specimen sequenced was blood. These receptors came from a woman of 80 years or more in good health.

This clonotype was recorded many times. The CDR3 DNA is TGTGCCAGCAGTTACGGAGAGAAGGGGGGCTACACCTTC. Its translation: CASSYGEKGGYTF. This chain uses TRBV6-6 with TRBJ1-2; tentatively, D is TRBD1 (5 bases). Germline V gene lookup returns CDR1 MNHNY and CDR2 SVGAGI (reference sequence). CDR3 size: 13 residues. V lost 2 bases and J lost 8, with 12 bases in between.

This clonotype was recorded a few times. The CDR3 nucleotides are TGTGCCAGCAGCGCGGGAGGATACTCTGAGCAGTTCTTC. Its translation is CASSAGGYSEQFF. The V gene is TRBV7-6, the J gene TRBJ2-1; 8 positions match TRBD2. The CDR3 loop spans 13 amino acids. V lost 5 bases and J lost 9; bases outside the gene matches: 6. CDR1 and CDR2 (germline): SGHVS, FNYEAQ.

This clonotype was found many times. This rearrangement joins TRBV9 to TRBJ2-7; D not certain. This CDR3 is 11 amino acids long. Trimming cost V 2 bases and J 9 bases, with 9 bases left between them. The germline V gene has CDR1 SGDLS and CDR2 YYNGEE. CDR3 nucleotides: TGTGCCAGCAGCGTCCCGTTCGGGCAGTACTTC. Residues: CASSVPFGQYF.

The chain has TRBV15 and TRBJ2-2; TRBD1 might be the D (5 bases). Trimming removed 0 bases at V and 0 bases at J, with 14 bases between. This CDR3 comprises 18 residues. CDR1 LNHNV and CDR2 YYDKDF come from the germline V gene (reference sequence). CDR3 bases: TGTGCCACCAGCAGAGACGCGCTCGACAGATCGAACACCGGGGAGCTGTTTTTT. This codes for CATSRDALDRSNTGELFF.

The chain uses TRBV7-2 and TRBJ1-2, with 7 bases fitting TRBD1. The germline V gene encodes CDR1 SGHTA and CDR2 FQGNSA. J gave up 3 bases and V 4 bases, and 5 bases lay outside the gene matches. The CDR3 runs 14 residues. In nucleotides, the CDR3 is TGTGCCAGCAGCTCGGGACAGCTCCACTATGGCTACACCTTC. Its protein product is CASSSGQLHYGYTF. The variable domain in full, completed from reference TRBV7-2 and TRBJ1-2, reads GAGVSQSPSNKVTEKGKDVELRCDPISGHTALYWYRQSLGQGLEFLIYFQGNSAPDKSGLPSDRFSAERTGGSVSTLTIQRTQQEDSAVYLCASSSGQLHYGYTFGSGTRLTVV.

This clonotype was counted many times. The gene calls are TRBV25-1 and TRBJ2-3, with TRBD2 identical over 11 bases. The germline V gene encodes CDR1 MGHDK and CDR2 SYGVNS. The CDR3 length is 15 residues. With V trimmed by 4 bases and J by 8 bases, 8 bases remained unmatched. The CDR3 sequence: CASSVGTSGPGTQYF. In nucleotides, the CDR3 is TGTGCCAGCAGTGTTGGGACTAGCGGTCCTGGTACGCAGTATTTT.

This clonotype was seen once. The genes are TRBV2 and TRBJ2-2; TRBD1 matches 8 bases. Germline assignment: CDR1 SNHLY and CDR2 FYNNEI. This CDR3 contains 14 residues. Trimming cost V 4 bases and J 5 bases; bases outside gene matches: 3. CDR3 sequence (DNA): TGTGCCAGCAGTGGGGACAGGCAAACCGGGGAGCTGTTTTTT. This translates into CASSGDRQTGELFF.

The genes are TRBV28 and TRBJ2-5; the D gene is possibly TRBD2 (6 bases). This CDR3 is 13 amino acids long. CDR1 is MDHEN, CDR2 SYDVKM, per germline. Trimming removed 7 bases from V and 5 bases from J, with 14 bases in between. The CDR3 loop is CASTGGSPETQYF. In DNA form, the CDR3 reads TGTGCCAGCACTGGAGGGTCCCCCGAGACCCAGTACTTC.

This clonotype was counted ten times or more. For the CDR3, the DNA is TGTGCCACCAGCAGAGGAAAACGGACAGGGGGCTCAAATGAGCAGTTCTTC. This translates into CATSRGKRTGGSNEQFF. The chain employs TRBV15 and TRBJ2-1; 11 bases agree with TRBD1. The CDR3 is 17 residues long. Per the germline V gene, CDR1 is LNHNV and CDR2 is YYDKDF (reference sequence). J was trimmed by 7 bases and V by 1 base; bases with no gene match: 9. Looking up the rest from reference TRBV15 and TRBJ2-1 gives the full variable domain: DAMVIQNPRYQVTQFGKPVTLSCSQTLNHNVMYWYQQKSSQAPKLLFHYYDKDFNNEADTPDNFQSRRPNTSFCFLDIRSPGLGDTAMYLCATSRGKRTGGSNEQFFGPGTRLTVL.